A selection of T cell receptor beta chains follows, all from one sample in a study of shared clonotypes between healthy human individuals. Profiled with immunoSEQ multiplex PCR; TCRdb holds only in-frame clones, not every one. There are about 520,000 clones in the sample; more than 95% occur only once, and nearly 0.065% lies in the top ten. Source material: naive CD4+ T cells sorted from blood. These receptors all stem from a woman aged 25-40 years in good health. CDR3s include the opening cysteine and the closing phenylalanine or tryptophan. D genes are given only for firm matches. The size of a clone is reported for some rows only, either as once, few or many, or as a class for expanded clones.

size,D,V,J,DNA,CDR3
-,-,TRBV2,TRBJ1-1,TGTGCCAGCAGTAAGGAACGGACCGTGCCGGGGGGGAACACTGAAGCTTTCTTT,CASSKERTVPGGNTEAFF
-,-,TRBV4-2,TRBJ1-2,TGTGCCAGCACCCCCCTAACAGCTGACTATGGCTACACCTTC,CASTPLTADYGYTF
-,-,TRBV27,TRBJ2-5,TGTGCCAGCAGTTTACAGGGTGCGGAGACCCAGTACTTC,CASSLQGAETQYF
-,-,TRBV14,TRBJ2-3,TGTGCCAGCAGCCAAGATCTGGGTGTTGCAGATACGCAGTATTTT,CASSQDLGVADTQYF
-,TRBD1,TRBV6-1,TRBJ2-7,TGTGCCAGCAGAAGGGACAGGGATATGTACGAGCAGTACTTC,CASRRDRDMYEQYF
-,-,TRBV5-4,TRBJ2-5,TGTGCCAGCAGCTTGACCGGGAAGGAGACCCAGTACTTC,CASSLTGKETQYF
-,-,TRBV7-3,TRBJ2-3,TGTGCCAGCAGCTTATTTCCCGGGGCAGATACGCAGTATTTT,CASSLFPGADTQYF
-,-,TRBV6-1,TRBJ1-2,TGTGCCAGCAGCGAAATGAGGGCTCCTAACTATGGCTACACCTTC,CASSEMRAPNYGYTF
-,-,TRBV4-1,TRBJ2-7,TGCGCCAGCAGCCAATTTTTCGCTGTTAGGCAGGTCTACGAGCAGTACTTC,CASSQFFAVRQVYEQYF
-,-,TRBV28,TRBJ2-1,TGTGCCAGCAGTTTAAGACGGGGGAGATCGAGCTACAATGAGCAGTTCTTC,CASSLRRGRSSYNEQFF
-,TRBD1,TRBV30,TRBJ2-1,TGTGCCTGGGAAGGGGAATCCAGGGGGCGACCTTACAATGAGCAGTTCTTC,CAWEGESRGRPYNEQFF
-,TRBD2,TRBV6-5,TRBJ2-7,TGTGCCAGCAGTCGGACCTTAGCGGGAGCGTACGAGCAGTACTTC,CASSRTLAGAYEQYF
once,-,TRBV29-1,TRBJ1-1,TGCAGCGCTGTCAGGGGAGAGGATGAAGCTTTCTTT,CSAVRGEDEAFF
-,-,TRBV11-2,TRBJ2-1,TGTGCCAGCAGCTCGTCTAAGGGTAGGTACAATGAGCAGTTCTTC,CASSSSKGRYNEQFF
-,-,TRBV28,TRBJ1-5,TGTGCCAGCAGCGTGGGTCGGGGGGAACAGCCCCAGCATTTT,CASSVGRGEQPQHF
-,-,TRBV13,TRBJ2-7,TGTGCCAGCAGCTTAGGGGACTTCTTCTACGAGCAGTACTTC,CASSLGDFFYEQYF
-,TRBD1,TRBV19,TRBJ2-7,TGTGCCAGTAGTACCTCTGGACAGGTTTCCTACGAGCAGTACTTC,CASSTSGQVSYEQYF
-,-,TRBV19,TRBJ2-3,TGTGCCAGTAGTCTAGCGCTCACCACAGATACGCAGTATTTT,CASSLALTTDTQYF
once,-,TRBV5-1,TRBJ2-3,TGCGCCAGCAGCTTGGGATACGGCACAGATACGCAGTATTTT,CASSLGYGTDTQYF
-,TRBD1,TRBV7-2,TRBJ2-7,TGTGCCAGCAGCCAAGCCGGGACAGGACTCTACGAGCAGTACTTC,CASSQAGTGLYEQYF
-,-,TRBV28,TRBJ1-4,TGTGCCAGCAGACCGGGGGCATCAACTAATGAAAAACTGTTTTTT,CASRPGASTNEKLFF
-,-,TRBV4-1,TRBJ2-7,TGCGCCAGCAGCCAAGAGCAGGGAACCTACGAGCAGTACTTC,CASSQEQGTYEQYF
-,TRBD2,TRBV6-1,TRBJ2-7,TGTGCCAGCAGTGATCTGCGGGGGCGGGAGGCCCCCTACGAGCAGTACTTC,CASSDLRGREAPYEQYF
-,-,TRBV5-1,TRBJ2-2,TGCGCCAGCAGCTTGTCCCTCGAGCGGGCCCAAGTTATTACCGGGGAGCTGTTTTTT,CASSLSLERAQVITGELFF
once,-,TRBV5-6,TRBJ2-4,TGTGCCAGTTCCCAGGGCATCCCGACAGACATTCAGTACTTC,CASSQGIPTDIQYF
-,TRBD1,TRBV28,TRBJ1-1,TGTGCCAGCAGTTCGGGACAGGGCGTGAACACTGAAGCTTTCTTT,CASSSGQGVNTEAFF
once,TRBD1,TRBV5-1,TRBJ2-2,TGCGCCAGCAGCCAATTAGGGACAGCGAACACCGGGGAGCTGTTTTTT,CASSQLGTANTGELFF
-,-,TRBV5-1,TRBJ1-4,TGCGCCAGCAGCTTGGCCCCTGGGGGGGCTGCAACTAATGAAAAACTGTTTTTT,CASSLAPGGAATNEKLFF
-,TRBD1,TRBV28,TRBJ1-1,TGTGCCAGCGGATGGACAGGACCAGAAGCTTTCTTT,CASGWTGPEAFF
-,-,TRBV5-1,TRBJ2-7,TGCGCCAGCAGCTCTCAGGGTGGTGTCGAGCAGTACTTC,CASSSQGGVEQYF
-,-,TRBV28,TRBJ1-4,TGTGCCAGCAGCGACTCTGGACCCACGCCCGAAAAACTGTTTTTT,CASSDSGPTPEKLFF
-,-,TRBV19,TRBJ1-1,TGTGCCAGTAGTACACCCCTCGGACGGGAGAACACTGAAGCTTTCTTT,CASSTPLGRENTEAFF
-,-,TRBV4-2,TRBJ2-6,TGTGCCAGCAGCCAAGTTCTAGGGGTCTCCGGGGCCAACGTCCTGACTTTC,CASSQVLGVSGANVLTF
-,TRBD2,TRBV11-2,TRBJ2-7,TGTGCCAGCAGCTTAGGTCCAGCGGGATCTTCCTACGAGCAGTACTTC,CASSLGPAGSSYEQYF
-,TRBD2,TRBV4-1,TRBJ2-3,TGCGCCAGCAGCCAAGATGTGACTAGCGTGGATCTCAGAGATACGCAGTATTTT,CASSQDVTSVDLRDTQYF
-,-,TRBV30,TRBJ2-5,TGTGCCTGGAGTACCTTGGGTGAAGAGACCCAGTACTTC,CAWSTLGEETQYF
-,-,TRBV19,TRBJ2-1,TGTGCCAGTAGGATTTGGCGGGACCACAATGAGCAGTTCTTC,CASRIWRDHNEQFF
-,-,TRBV7-7,TRBJ2-2,TGTGCCAGCAGCTTGGCGGGTGCCGGGGAGCTGTTTTTT,CASSLAGAGELFF
-,-,TRBV29-1,TRBJ2-1,TGCAGCGTTGAAGAGGGGAGACTAGACTCCTACAATGAGCAGTTCTTC,CSVEEGRLDSYNEQFF
-,-,TRBV4-2,TRBJ1-3,TGTGCCAGCAGCCAGCTAGTGGTCTCTGGAAACACCATATATTTT,CASSQLVVSGNTIYF
-,-,TRBV28,TRBJ1-5,TGTGCCAGCAGTTTATCGGGTCAGCCCCAGCATTTT,CASSLSGQPQHF
-,TRBD1,TRBV5-6,TRBJ1-5,TGTGCCAGCAGCTTTACAGGGGGCGCGGATCAGCCCCAGCATTTT,CASSFTGGADQPQHF
-,TRBD2,TRBV11-2,TRBJ2-7,TGTGCCAGCAGCTTACCCCAGGGGCGGGAGGATGAGCAGTACTTC,CASSLPQGREDEQYF
-,TRBD2,TRBV27,TRBJ2-7,TGTGCCAGCAGTCCGCTGACTAGCGACGCAAGTGACGAGCAGTACTTC,CASSPLTSDASDEQYF
-,TRBD2,TRBV11-2,TRBJ2-3,TGTGCCAGCAGCTTCATAGCGGGAGGGGGGCCAGATACGCAGTATTTT,CASSFIAGGGPDTQYF
-,-,TRBV7-3,TRBJ2-3,TGTGCCAGCAGCCCCCCAGGTAGCGGCACAGATACGCAGTATTTT,CASSPPGSGTDTQYF
once,TRBD2,TRBV11-2,TRBJ2-1,TGTGCCAGCAGCTCGAACCCTCCCGGACTAGGCCATGAGCAGTTCTTC,CASSSNPPGLGHEQFF
once,-,TRBV28,TRBJ2-3,TGTGCCAGCAGTTCCCATGAGGCGCGTGTAGCAGATACGCAGTATTTT,CASSSHEARVADTQYF
-,-,TRBV27,TRBJ2-7,TGTGCCAGCAGTTTACGCCCCGCCTACGAGCAGTACTTC,CASSLRPAYEQYF
few,-,TRBV29-1,TRBJ2-2,TGCAGCGTTGAATATTTCGGGGAGCTGTTTTTT,CSVEYFGELFF
-,-,TRBV5-8,TRBJ2-1,TGTGCCAGCAGCTTGGCGAGCGGGTATTACAATGAGCAGTTCTTC,CASSLASGYYNEQFF
once,-,TRBV7-4,TRBJ2-7,TGTGCCAGCAGCTTCTCAAAGGGTTCTAGCTCCTACGAGCAGTACTTC,CASSFSKGSSSYEQYF
-,TRBD2,TRBV7-2,TRBJ2-7,TGTGCCAGCAGCTTAGGGGGGGTGGCGGGAGCCGCCGAGCAGTACTTC,CASSLGGVAGAAEQYF
-,TRBD1,TRBV7-9,TRBJ1-3,TGTGCCAGCAGCACCTGGACAGGGAGCTCTGGAAACACCATATATTTT,CASSTWTGSSGNTIYF
-,TRBD2,TRBV7-2,TRBJ2-7,TGTGCCAGCAGCTTACTAGCGGGAGTCTACGAGCAGTACTTC,CASSLLAGVYEQYF
-,-,TRBV5-1,TRBJ1-1,TGCGCCAGCAGCTACCAGGGGAGGGAAACTGAAGCTTTCTTT,CASSYQGRETEAFF
-,-,TRBV2,TRBJ1-5,TGTGCCAGCACCCAGGACAGTCATAGCAATCAGCCCCAGCATTTT,CASTQDSHSNQPQHF
-,-,TRBV5-8,TRBJ2-7,TGTGCCAGCGCCGGAGGAACAGGGAATCGGGGCGAGCAGTACTTC,CASAGGTGNRGEQYF
-,-,TRBV27,TRBJ2-7,TGTGCCAGCAGTTTATCATTTGGGCGGCAGACCTACGAGCAGTACTTC,CASSLSFGRQTYEQYF
-,-,TRBV7-2,TRBJ1-5,TGTGCCAGCAGCTATCTCTTGGGGACCCAGCATTTT,CASSYLLGTQHF